This TCR beta chain appears in the sequencing data of a study of shared T cell receptors in the human thymus. Clones were sequenced by immunoSEQ multiplex PCR, and TCRdb holds only the in-frame ones, with some missing. The table lists over 350,000 clones, around 93% of them singletons. The germline gives CDR1 SGHDT, CDR2 YYEEEE. This CDR3 is built from 16 residues. Trimming left V 3 bases short and J 1 base short, with 17 bases between. The sequencing sample was made of thymocytes. This sequence was found in a human donor. The genes are TRBV5-6 and TRBJ2-7; D might be TRBD1 (6 bases). The CDR3 loop is CASSSQKLGQSYEQYF. CDR3 sequence (DNA): TGTGCCAGCAGCTCCCAGAAACTTGGACAGTCCTACGAGCAGTACTTC.